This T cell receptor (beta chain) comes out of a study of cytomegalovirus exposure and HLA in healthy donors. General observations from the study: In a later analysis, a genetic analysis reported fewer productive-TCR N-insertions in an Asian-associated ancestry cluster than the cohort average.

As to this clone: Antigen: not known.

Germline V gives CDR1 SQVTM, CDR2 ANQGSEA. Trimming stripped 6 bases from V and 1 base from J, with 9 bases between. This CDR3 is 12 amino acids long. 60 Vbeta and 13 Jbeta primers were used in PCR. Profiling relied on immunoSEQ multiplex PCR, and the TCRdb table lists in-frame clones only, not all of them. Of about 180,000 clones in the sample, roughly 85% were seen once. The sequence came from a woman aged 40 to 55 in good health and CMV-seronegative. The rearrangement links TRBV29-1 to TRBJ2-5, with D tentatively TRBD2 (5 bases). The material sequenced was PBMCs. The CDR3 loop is CSVYGLQETQYF. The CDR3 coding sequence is TGCAGCGTGTACGGACTCCAAGAGACCCAGTACTTC.